This section outlines one T cell receptor (beta chain) sequence together with its context. This entry is derived from a study of blood T cell repertoires in COVID-19. This CDR3 spans 16 amino acids. The V gene end was trimmed by 5 bases and the J gene end by 4 bases; junction bases not matched to a gene: 11. The V gene's germline CDR1 is SGHTA and CDR2 FQGTGA. Participant ages covered about 18 to 89 years across 25 or so US areas. Original analysis: Estimated nucleated cell counts came from reference gene primer amplification. Clones were sequenced by immunoSEQ multiplex PCR, and TCRdb holds only the in-frame ones, with some missing. V and J calls and clone size follow that table, whereas D and trimming were derived from the DNA. Of 250,000 to 300,000 clones in the sample, about 90% were seen once.

The chain combines TRBV7-3 with TRBJ1-2; TRBD1 matches at 9 bases. This sequence was found in a human donor in a cohort exposed to, infected with or recovered from COVID-19 (not recorded which). The donor label of this sample is uncertain. Material for sequencing was PBMCs or T cells enriched from blood (not recorded which). The CDR3: CASSPDARDRAYGYTF. The DNA of the CDR3 is TGTGCCAGCAGCCCGGATGCCCGGGACAGGGCCTATGGCTACACCTTC. Full variable domain (rest looked up from reference TRBV7-3 and TRBJ1-2): GAGVSQTPSNKVTEKGKYVELRCDPISGHTALYWYRQSLGQGPEFLIYFQGTGAADDSGLPNDRFFAVRPEGSVSTLKIQRTERGDSAVYLCASSPDARDRAYGYTFGSGTRLTVV.